One sample yielded the 8 T cell receptor beta chains listed below, sequenced in a study of blood T cell repertoires in COVID-19. The repertoire was sequenced with immunoSEQ multiplex PCR; TCRdb's copy has only in-frame clones and lacks some. The sample lists some 190,000 clones; 88% were seen once. The sample was peripheral blood. Receptor source: a human donor in a cohort sampled during active COVID-19.

The rearrangement uses TRBV6-2 or TRBV6-3 and TRBJ1-1, with 8 bases identical to TRBD1. With 5 bases clipped from V and 1 base from J, the junction kept 3 bases outside the gene matches. Germline V gene lookup returns CDR1 MNHEY and CDR2 SVGEGT. The CDR3 is made up of 14 amino acids. The CDR3 DNA reads TGTGCCAGCAGTGACAGGGGTCGGAACACTGAAGCTTTCTTT. Its translation: CASSDRGRNTEAFF.

This clone was recorded once. The CDR3 DNA reads as TGCGCCAGCATCAATGGGCAGGGCGGAAATAGCAATCAGCCCCAGCATTTT. It encodes CASINGQGGNSNQPQHF. The V call is TRBV10-1, the J call TRBJ1-5; D is perhaps TRBD1 (5 bases). Trimming removed 7 bases at V and 0 bases at J, with 19 bases between. Per germline, CDR1 WNHNN and CDR2 SYGVQD (reference sequence). The CDR3 length is 17 residues.

The chain is built from TRBV5-6 and TRBJ1-5; D ambiguous. The CDR3 extends over 15 amino acids. V dropped 1 base and J dropped 4 bases, with 12 bases sitting between them. The germline V gene has CDR1 SGHDT and CDR2 YYEEEE. DNA for the CDR3: TGTGCCAGCAGCTTGCTTGGGCAGAAGAATCAGCCCCAGCATTTT. It codes for CASSLLGQKNQPQHF.

The DNA of the CDR3 is TGTGCCAGCAGCAAGGGGTGGGAGAACACTGAAGCTTTCTTT. It is translated as CASSKGWENTEAFF. This rearrangement joins TRBV6-2 or TRBV6-3 to TRBJ1-1; tentatively, D is TRBD1 (5 bases). The V end was cut by 6 bases, the J end by 1 base, with 12 bases between. Germline CDR1 MNHEY, CDR2 SVGEGT. CDR3 length: 14 amino acids.

The chain carries TRBV27 and TRBJ2-2, with TRBD2 matching 9 bases. This CDR3 region has 15 residues. Germline loops: CDR1 MNHEY, CDR2 SMNVEV (reference sequence). V trimming: 0 bases; J trimming: 6 bases; junction bases outside the gene matches: 2. The CDR3, as DNA: TGTGCCAGCAGTTTATCTTGGACTAGCGCCGGGGAGCTGTTTTTT. Its protein product is CASSLSWTSAGELFF.

The chain links TRBV5-5 to TRBJ2-2, with 11 positions matching TRBD1. Per germline, CDR1 SGHKS and CDR2 YYEKEE (reference sequence). V dropped 5 bases and J dropped 5; count of bases not matched to a gene: 5. The CDR3 totals 15 residues. This CDR3 is CASSWGQGGTGELFF. Here the CDR3 DNA reads TGTGCCAGCAGTTGGGGACAGGGGGGGACCGGGGAGCTGTTTTTT.

The CDR3 spells CASSPGQGAYEQYF. The CDR3 DNA reads TGTGCCAGCAGTCCGGGACAGGGGGCATACGAGCAGTACTTC. The chain combines TRBV27 with TRBJ2-7; 12 positions match TRBD1. In germline, CDR1 is MNHEY, CDR2 SMNVEV (reference sequence). Unmatched junction bases numbered 3, after V lost 5 bases and J lost 4 bases. The length of the CDR3 is 14 residues.

The chain carries TRBV7-2 and TRBJ1-2; tentative D call: TRBD1 (6 bases). The V and J ends lost 5 bases and 8 bases respectively, with 21 bases between them. The CDR3 sequence is 15 residues long. Germline V gene data show CDR1 as SGHTA and CDR2 as FQGNSA. The CDR3: CASSPAGTIIWGYTF. In DNA, the CDR3 is TGTGCCAGCAGCCCAGCCGGGACAATAATCTGGGGCTACACCTTC.